This is a list of T cell receptor beta chains from one sample in a study of shared clonotypes between healthy human individuals. The data were produced by immunoSEQ multiplex PCR, yet TCRdb's version contains in-frame clones alone and is incomplete. This sample has more than 2 million clones, with approximately 94% found just once. The sequencing input was naive CD8+ T cells sorted from blood. All receptors come from a man between 18 and 35 years old in good health. The CDR3 runs from the conserved cysteine through the conserved F or W. The order of the fields is V gene, D gene, clone size, J gene, CDR3 DNA, CDR3 protein. D genes are given only for firm matches. Part of the rows lack a size; the others show once, few, many or a class for expanded clones.

v_gene: TRBV9
d_gene: .
abundance: .
j_gene: TRBJ1-5
CDR3nt: TGTGCCAGCAGCCTCGACTGGGGGAATCAGCCCCAGCATTTT
CDR3aa: CASSLDWGNQPQHF

v_gene: TRBV6-1
d_gene: .
abundance: .
j_gene: TRBJ2-7
CDR3nt: TGTGCCAGCAGTGATGGGACATTTCAATGGCAGTACTTC
CDR3aa: CASSDGTFQWQYF

v_gene: TRBV19
d_gene: TRBD1
abundance: .
j_gene: TRBJ2-7
CDR3nt: TGTGCCAGTAGTATCCAGGGGGCGTCCTACGAGCAGTACTTC
CDR3aa: CASSIQGASYEQYF

v_gene: TRBV5-6
d_gene: .
abundance: .
j_gene: TRBJ2-7
CDR3nt: TGTGCCAGCAGCTTTTCCGGCAGGGAGGACGAGCAGTACTTC
CDR3aa: CASSFSGREDEQYF

v_gene: TRBV5-1
d_gene: TRBD2
abundance: .
j_gene: TRBJ2-1
CDR3nt: TGCGCCAGCAGCCCCGGACTAGCGGGAGAGGCTTACAATGAGCAGTTCTTC
CDR3aa: CASSPGLAGEAYNEQFF

v_gene: TRBV6-5
d_gene: .
abundance: .
j_gene: TRBJ1-1
CDR3nt: TGTGCCAGCAGTTTCACCGGGACTAACACTGAAGCTTTCTTT
CDR3aa: CASSFTGTNTEAFF

v_gene: TRBV27
d_gene: .
abundance: .
j_gene: TRBJ2-2
CDR3nt: TGTGCCAGCAGCCAACTACCCCCGAACACCGGGGAGCTGTTTTTT
CDR3aa: CASSQLPPNTGELFF

v_gene: TRBV19
d_gene: .
abundance: .
j_gene: TRBJ1-1
CDR3nt: TGTGCCAGTAGTATTCGGGGAAACACTGAAGCTTTCTTT
CDR3aa: CASSIRGNTEAFF

v_gene: TRBV5-1
d_gene: .
abundance: .
j_gene: TRBJ2-2
CDR3nt: TGCGCCAGCACCCCGAGTGCCGGGGAGCTGTTTTTT
CDR3aa: CASTPSAGELFF

v_gene: TRBV7-9
d_gene: .
abundance: .
j_gene: TRBJ2-7
CDR3nt: TGTGCCAGCAGCTTCGGAGGACAGCCAAGCCACGAGCAGTACTTC
CDR3aa: CASSFGGQPSHEQYF

v_gene: TRBV5-1
d_gene: .
abundance: once
j_gene: TRBJ2-7
CDR3nt: TGCGCCAGCAAGAGAGTCACAGACCCCTACGAGCAGTACTTC
CDR3aa: CASKRVTDPYEQYF

v_gene: TRBV29-1
d_gene: .
abundance: .
j_gene: TRBJ2-7
CDR3nt: TGCAGCGTGGACGGGAGTGGCTACGAGCAGTACTTC
CDR3aa: CSVDGSGYEQYF

v_gene: TRBV30
d_gene: TRBD1
abundance: .
j_gene: TRBJ2-7
CDR3nt: TGTGCCTGGGAAGTAGGGACAGGGGGCTACGAGCAGTACTTC
CDR3aa: CAWEVGTGGYEQYF

v_gene: TRBV6-1
d_gene: .
abundance: .
j_gene: TRBJ2-5
CDR3nt: TGTGCCAGCAGTGAAGGGCCAGGGGACCAAGAGACCCAGTACTTC
CDR3aa: CASSEGPGDQETQYF

v_gene: TRBV2
d_gene: .
abundance: .
j_gene: TRBJ1-4
CDR3nt: TGTGCCAGCAGACCGGAGCCTCGCTCTAATGAAAAACTGTTTTTT
CDR3aa: CASRPEPRSNEKLFF

v_gene: TRBV19
d_gene: .
abundance: .
j_gene: TRBJ1-1
CDR3nt: TGTGCCAGTAGTATAGCGGGGGACACTGAAGCTTTCTTT
CDR3aa: CASSIAGDTEAFF

v_gene: TRBV4-3
d_gene: .
abundance: .
j_gene: TRBJ1-1
CDR3nt: TGCGCCAGCAGCCAAGATAGGGGGGCGATGAACACTGAAGCTTTCTTT
CDR3aa: CASSQDRGAMNTEAFF

v_gene: TRBV7-9
d_gene: .
abundance: .
j_gene: TRBJ2-3
CDR3nt: TGTGCCAGCAGCCCCTCTAGCGACCTCACAGATACGCAGTATTTT
CDR3aa: CASSPSSDLTDTQYF

v_gene: TRBV7-8
d_gene: .
abundance: few
j_gene: TRBJ1-2
CDR3nt: TGTGCCAGCAGCTCCTTGGTCCCTCGGGGGACCTATGGCTACACCTTC
CDR3aa: CASSSLVPRGTYGYTF

v_gene: TRBV6-5
d_gene: TRBD1
abundance: .
j_gene: TRBJ2-7
CDR3nt: TGTGCCAGCAGTTGGTACAGGGGCGACACGGACGAGCAGTACTTC
CDR3aa: CASSWYRGDTDEQYF

v_gene: TRBV27
d_gene: .
abundance: .
j_gene: TRBJ1-5
CDR3nt: TGTGCCAGCAGTTTATCGGCAGGGGATAGCAATCAGCCCCAGCATTTT
CDR3aa: CASSLSAGDSNQPQHF

v_gene: TRBV2
d_gene: .
abundance: .
j_gene: TRBJ1-2
CDR3nt: TGTGCCAGCAGCGACCTAAACCCGGACTGGGGGTATGGCTACACCTTC
CDR3aa: CASSDLNPDWGYGYTF

v_gene: TRBV11-2
d_gene: .
abundance: .
j_gene: TRBJ2-7
CDR3nt: TGTGCCAGCAGCTTGGCTCACCGCTACGAGCAGTACTTC
CDR3aa: CASSLAHRYEQYF

v_gene: TRBV21-1
d_gene: .
abundance: .
j_gene: TRBJ2-1
CDR3nt: TGTGCCAGCAGCCATAGCGGGGGGACCTACAATGAGCAGTTCTTC
CDR3aa: CASSHSGGTYNEQFF

v_gene: TRBV4-3
d_gene: .
abundance: .
j_gene: TRBJ2-1
CDR3nt: TGCGCCAGCAGCCAAGAAGGTTCGGGGTACGGTTTATATGAGCAGTTCTTC
CDR3aa: CASSQEGSGYGLYEQFF

v_gene: TRBV7-9
d_gene: TRBD2
abundance: .
j_gene: TRBJ2-5
CDR3nt: TGTGCCAGCAGCTTACTTTGGGGGGGACAAGAGACCCAGTACTTC
CDR3aa: CASSLLWGGQETQYF

v_gene: TRBV7-9
d_gene: .
abundance: .
j_gene: TRBJ2-5
CDR3nt: TGTGCCAGCAGCTCAGAAACAGAGGAGACCCAGTACTTC
CDR3aa: CASSSETEETQYF

v_gene: TRBV14
d_gene: .
abundance: .
j_gene: TRBJ1-1
CDR3nt: TGTGCCAGCAGCCAAGTGGGGTATACTGAAGCTTTCTTT
CDR3aa: CASSQVGYTEAFF

v_gene: TRBV5-1
d_gene: .
abundance: .
j_gene: TRBJ1-4
CDR3nt: TGCGCCAGCAGCGAGGGTAACCTTCCGGCTAATGAAAAACTGTTTTTT
CDR3aa: CASSEGNLPANEKLFF

v_gene: TRBV13
d_gene: .
abundance: .
j_gene: TRBJ2-3
CDR3nt: TGTGCCAGCGGCCTCGGTGGGGGAGGTCCCCAATCCACAGATACGCAGTATTTT
CDR3aa: CASGLGGGGPQSTDTQYF

v_gene: TRBV7-9
d_gene: .
abundance: .
j_gene: TRBJ1-2
CDR3nt: TGTGCCAGCAGCTTAGGGACGGGTGGCTACACCTTC
CDR3aa: CASSLGTGGYTF

v_gene: TRBV2
d_gene: .
abundance: .
j_gene: TRBJ2-5
CDR3nt: TGTGCCAGCAGTGAACCGGGGACGGCCTTGGAGACCCAGTACTTC
CDR3aa: CASSEPGTALETQYF

v_gene: TRBV9
d_gene: .
abundance: once
j_gene: TRBJ2-7
CDR3nt: TGTGCCAGCAGCGTAGAACAGGGCAGGGAATACGAGCAGTACTTC
CDR3aa: CASSVEQGREYEQYF

v_gene: TRBV9
d_gene: .
abundance: .
j_gene: TRBJ2-3
CDR3nt: TGTGCCAGCAGCGCCTTGGACCTTCTCCGCACAGATACGCAGTATTTT
CDR3aa: CASSALDLLRTDTQYF

v_gene: TRBV4-1
d_gene: .
abundance: .
j_gene: TRBJ2-7
CDR3nt: TGCGCCAGCAGCCAAAGGGACGTAGCAACCTACGAGCAGTACTTC
CDR3aa: CASSQRDVATYEQYF

v_gene: TRBV7-3
d_gene: .
abundance: .
j_gene: TRBJ2-6
CDR3nt: TGTGCCAGCAGCTTAGCCCAAACCGGAGGGGCCAACGTCCTGACTTTC
CDR3aa: CASSLAQTGGANVLTF

v_gene: TRBV28
d_gene: .
abundance: .
j_gene: TRBJ2-1
CDR3nt: TGTGCCAGCAGTTTAGGCGAAGGGGCGACTTCCTACAATGAGCAGTTCTTC
CDR3aa: CASSLGEGATSYNEQFF

v_gene: TRBV6-1
d_gene: .
abundance: .
j_gene: TRBJ2-7
CDR3nt: TGTGCCAGCAGTGAAACAGGGCTGGACCACGAGCAGTACTTC
CDR3aa: CASSETGLDHEQYF

v_gene: TRBV19
d_gene: .
abundance: once
j_gene: TRBJ2-5
CDR3nt: TGTGCCAGTAGTATCCTCGCGGGACAAGAGACCCAGTACTTC
CDR3aa: CASSILAGQETQYF

v_gene: TRBV4-3
d_gene: .
abundance: .
j_gene: TRBJ2-3
CDR3nt: TGCGCCAGCAGCCACCTCGAAACCCCAGATACGCAGTATTTT
CDR3aa: CASSHLETPDTQYF

v_gene: TRBV2
d_gene: .
abundance: .
j_gene: TRBJ2-7
CDR3nt: TGTGCCAGCAGTGAAAGCGACTCCTACGAGCAGTACTTC
CDR3aa: CASSESDSYEQYF

v_gene: TRBV11-2
d_gene: TRBD2
abundance: .
j_gene: TRBJ2-3
CDR3nt: TGTGCCAGCAGCCTCCCCGGACTAGCGGGAGGGCCTTGGGCAGATACGCAGTATTTT
CDR3aa: CASSLPGLAGGPWADTQYF

v_gene: TRBV30
d_gene: TRBD2
abundance: .
j_gene: TRBJ2-3
CDR3nt: TGTGCCTGGACCCCGGGGGGGCCGCAAGAGGCCCGTTTT
CDR3aa: CAWTPGGPQEARF

v_gene: TRBV7-9
d_gene: .
abundance: .
j_gene: TRBJ2-1
CDR3nt: TGTGCCAGCAGACCTTACAATGAGCAGTTCTTC
CDR3aa: CASRPYNEQFF

v_gene: TRBV21-1
d_gene: .
abundance: .
j_gene: TRBJ1-1
CDR3nt: TGTGCCAGCAGCAAAGATGGAGGGACAGGGACGGACACTGAAGCTTTCTTT
CDR3aa: CASSKDGGTGTDTEAFF

v_gene: TRBV11-2
d_gene: .
abundance: .
j_gene: TRBJ2-7
CDR3nt: TGTGCCAGCAGTACAGGGAATTCGTACGAGCAGTACTTC
CDR3aa: CASSTGNSYEQYF

v_gene: TRBV27
d_gene: TRBD2
abundance: .
j_gene: TRBJ2-5
CDR3nt: TGTGCCAGCAGTTCACCCGGACTAGCGGGAGTAGAGACCCAGTACTTC
CDR3aa: CASSSPGLAGVETQYF